This T cell receptor beta chain was observed in a study of blood T cell repertoires in COVID-19. In the study overall: Sources were T cells, B-cell-depleted T cells, or PBMCs; the material itself was cDNA or gDNA.

Authors' data handling: Reference gene primer amplification gave estimated nucleated cell counts. Here immunoSEQ multiplex PCR was the method, and the copy in TCRdb shows in-frame clones only, minus some. The V and J calls and clone size were taken over from that table, and D and trimming were inferred from the DNA. The sample contains about 240,000 clones, roughly 81% of which appear only once. This CDR3 is 13 amino acids long. Trimming removed 0 bases from V and 6 bases from J, with 9 bases in between. Germline-derived CDR1 and CDR2 are MNHEY and SMNVEV (reference sequence). Sample: peripheral blood. The chain recombines TRBV27 with TRBJ2-7; maybe TRBD2 (5 bases). This clonotype originated in a woman of 80 years or more with COVID-19, enrolled during active disease. As DNA, the CDR3 is TGTGCCAGCAGTTTATCCCCCGCGGGCGAGCAGTACTTC. It codes for CASSLSPAGEQYF.